Below, 27 T cell receptor beta chains from the same sample are listed, as sequenced in a study of T cell changes during pregnancy in multiple sclerosis (dated by TCRdb to the late 2010s). Libraries were made using the immunoSEQ multiplex PCR assay. TCRdb obtained this table from immuneACCESS and retained in-frame rearrangements with V and J assigned. These tables miss some clones; where compared with another copy, unresolved V genes account for less than half of the shortfall, and the remainder is unexplained. A total of roughly 49,000 clones appear in this sample, over 85% of them only once. 3.9% of the sample belongs to the ten largest clones. The source was CD8+ T cells from peripheral blood mononuclear cells, collected after pregnancy. These TCRs come from a female donor with multiple sclerosis, enrolled in a pregnancy study.

In its sample, this clone was seen once. V usage is TRBV2 and J usage is TRBJ1-1; D uncertain. The CDR3 contains 15 residues. The ends were cut back, 5 bases at V and 0 bases at J, with 13 bases in the middle. Germline V gives CDR1 SNHLY, CDR2 FYNNEI. The CDR3 nucleotides are TGTGCCAGCAGTCCCCATTTATCAGTGAACACTGAAGCTTTCTTT. Amino acid sequence: CASSPHLSVNTEAFF.

V is TRBV2 and J is TRBJ2-6; 9 bases align to TRBD1. The junction had 3 bases not matched to a gene; V was cut back by 6 bases and J by 3 bases. Germline assignment: CDR1 SNHLY and CDR2 FYNNEI. The CDR3 is made up of 15 amino acids. In nucleotides, the CDR3 is TGTGCCAGCAGACAGGGGGCTAGTGGGGCCAACGTCCTGACTTTC. The encoded protein is CASRQGASGANVLTF.

The gene calls are TRBV30 and TRBJ2-1; TRBD2 matches at 7 bases. Per the germline V gene, CDR1 is GTSNPN and CDR2 is SVGIG (reference sequence). The CDR3 consists of 13 residues. J lost 10 bases, V lost 0 bases, and 6 bases had no gene match. CDR3 sequence reads: CAWSVLTLAEQFF. CDR3 bases: TGTGCCTGGAGTGTACTCACACTAGCGGAGCAGTTCTTC.

The chain uses TRBV2 and TRBJ2-5; 7 bases are a match to TRBD1. The CDR3 extends over 14 amino acids. Germline V gene data show CDR1 as SNHLY and CDR2 as FYNNEI. The V segment lost 6 bases and the J segment 1 base; nucleotides outside the gene matches: 5. The CDR3 region is CASSLWTGQETQYF. The CDR3, as DNA: TGTGCCAGCAGCCTATGGACAGGCCAAGAGACCCAGTACTTC. The full variable domain, completed using reference TRBV2 and TRBJ2-5, is EPEVTQTPSHQVTQMGQEVILRCVPISNHLYFYWYRQILGQKVEFLVSFYNNEISEKSEIFDDQFSVERPDGSNFTLKIRSTKLEDSAMYFCASSLWTGQETQYFGPGTRLLVL.

The chain carries TRBV30 and TRBJ2-5; 11 bases are shared with TRBD1. Per the germline V gene, CDR1 is GTSNPN and CDR2 is SVGIG (reference sequence). J lost 9 bases, V lost 3 bases, and 6 bases had no gene match. This CDR3 spans 13 amino acids. The CDR3, as DNA: TGTGCCTGGAGCTGGGACAGGGGGGAGTCCCAGTACTTC. Residues: CAWSWDRGESQYF.

Of note for this clone: Other DNA sequences of this sample code for an identical CDR3. J is TRBJ2-7 and V is TRBV29-1; 9 bases align to TRBD1. V shed 7 bases, J shed 2 bases, and the junction held 9 bases outside the gene matches. The CDR3 is made up of 14 amino acids. Germline values: CDR1 SQVTM, CDR2 ANQGSEA. In DNA form, the CDR3 reads TGCAGCGCTATGGACAGGGGAGACCCCTACGAGCAGTACTTC. It encodes CSAMDRGDPYEQYF.

V and J are TRBV27 and TRBJ1-5; possible D gene TRBD1, 5 bases. Looked up from germline, CDR1 is MNHEY and CDR2 is SMNVEV (reference sequence). This CDR3 has 14 residues. V dropped 3 bases and J dropped 2 bases, with 8 bases sitting between them. This CDR3 is CASSLIGGNQPQHF. In DNA, the CDR3 is TGTGCCAGCAGTTTGATAGGGGGCAATCAGCCCCAGCATTTT.

The chain carries TRBV29-1 and TRBJ1-2; TRBD1 matches 7 bases. Trimming removed 4 bases from V and 6 bases from J; junction bases left unmatched: 5. The CDR3 extends over 12 amino acids. Germline-derived CDR1 and CDR2 are SQVTM and ANQGSEA. The CDR3 protein is CSVVGQPDGYTF. The CDR3 nucleotides are TGCAGCGTTGTGGGACAGCCTGATGGCTACACCTTC.

The genes are TRBV7-2 and TRBJ1-1; D is uncertain. CDR1 and CDR2 (germline): SGHTA, FQGNSA. The CDR3 has 13 amino acids. V lost 5 bases to trimming and J lost 7 bases, with 14 bases between them. The CDR3 bases are TGTGCCAGCAGCCCCCGTTGGGGAGATGAAGCTTTCTTT. It encodes CASSPRWGDEAFF.

The V call is TRBV10-2, the J call TRBJ2-7; D remains ambiguous. The germline CDR1 and CDR2 sequences are WSHSY and SAAADI. V was pared by 6 bases and J by 4 bases, with 19 bases between. The CDR3 is 15 amino acids. The DNA of the CDR3 is TGCGCCAGCAGCGAGACTGGCGTCAGGATGTACGAGCAGTACTTC. Its translation: CASSETGVRMYEQYF.

This chain links TRBV6-1 with TRBJ2-1; 7 bases fit TRBD1. Germline-derived CDR1 and CDR2 are MNHNS and SASEGT. CDR3 length equals 16 residues. With 2 bases clipped from V and 3 bases from J, the junction kept 7 bases outside the gene matches. CDR3 bases: TGTGCCAGCAGTGAACGGACAGGTTCCTTCTACAATGAGCAGTTCTTC. Translation gives CASSERTGSFYNEQFF.

The rearrangement joins TRBV5-6 to TRBJ2-1; 7 bases agree with TRBD2. CDR1 is SGHDT, CDR2 YYEEEE, per germline. The CDR3 sequence is 18 residues long. The ends lost 4 bases at V and 5 bases at J; junction bases unmatched: 18. The CDR3 nucleotides read TGTGCCAGCAGCCTCAAGGGCCTTGCGGGAGTAATCGACAATGAGCAGTTCTTC. Translating it yields CASSLKGLAGVIDNEQFF.

The chain employs TRBV15 and TRBJ2-3; TRBD1 agrees at 8 bases. The CDR3 sequence is 15 residues long. Germline V gives CDR1 LNHNV, CDR2 YYDKDF (reference sequence). The V and J ends lost 0 bases and 2 bases, in that order; junction bases with no gene match: 1. CDR3 sequence: CATSRDRGPTDTQYF. The CDR3 DNA sequence: TGTGCCACCAGCAGAGACAGGGGGCCCACAGATACGCAGTATTTT.

V usage is TRBV7-9 and J usage is TRBJ2-1, with 8 bases lining up with TRBD1. The V segment lost 5 bases and the J segment 5 bases; nucleotides outside the gene matches: 8. CDR1 is SEHNR and CDR2 is FQNEAQ in the germline V gene (reference sequence). The CDR3 has 15 amino acids. The CDR3 sequence: CASSHGQGRDNEQFF. The DNA for the CDR3 is TGTGCCAGCAGCCACGGACAGGGAAGGGACAATGAGCAGTTCTTC.

This CDR3 reads CASSVAQDNTFYNEQFF. DNA of the CDR3: TGTGCCAGCAGCGTAGCTCAGGACAACACGTTCTACAATGAGCAGTTCTTC. The J gene is TRBJ2-1, the V gene TRBV9; D is possibly TRBD1 (5 bases). The length of the CDR3 is 17 residues. Deletions cut 0 bases from V and 3 bases from J, with 16 bases between. Looked up from germline, CDR1 is SGDLS and CDR2 is YYNGEE. The variable domain in full, with the rest retrieved from reference TRBV9 and TRBJ2-1, is DSGVTQTPKHLITATGQRVTLRCSPRSGDLSVYWYQQSLDQGLQFLIQYYNGEERAKGNILERFSAQQFPDLHSELNLSSLELGDSALYFCASSVAQDNTFYNEQFFGPGTRLTVL.

The V and J genes are TRBV27 and TRBJ2-5; 8 nucleotides agree with TRBD1. Unmatched junction bases numbered 10, after V lost 5 bases and J lost 2 bases. Germline loops: CDR1 MNHEY, CDR2 SMNVEV (reference sequence). The length of the CDR3 is 16 residues. The CDR3 DNA reads TGTGCCAGCAGTCCTCGGACAGGGCTATTGCAAGAGACCCAGTACTTC. The encoded protein is CASSPRTGLLQETQYF.

The chain has TRBV6-5 and TRBJ2-1; D possibly corresponds to TRBD2 (6 bases). V was shortened by 2 bases and J by 0 bases, with 8 bases between the two germline ends. This CDR3 has 15 amino acids. Germline CDR1 reads MNHEY; CDR2 reads SVGAGI. The chain's CDR3 is CASSYRDFSYNEQFF. CDR3 nucleotides: TGTGCCAGCAGTTACCGGGACTTCTCCTACAATGAGCAGTTCTTC.

The chain employs TRBV7-3 and TRBJ2-1, with D possibly TRBD2 on 5 matching bases. Germline CDR1 and CDR2: SGHTA and FQGTGA. This CDR3 comprises 13 residues. The V gene lost 5 bases and the J gene lost 7 bases, with 12 bases spanning the gap. CDR3 residues: CASSTGNGNEQFF. The CDR3 DNA reads TGTGCCAGCAGCACCGGGAATGGGAATGAGCAGTTCTTC.

The rearrangement joins TRBV4-3 to TRBJ1-4, with D perhaps matching TRBD1 (5 bases). This CDR3 contains 14 residues. V lost 6 bases to trimming and J lost 8 bases, with 16 bases between them. Germline V CDR1 and CDR2: LGHNA, YSLEER. In nucleotides, the CDR3 is TGCGCCAGCAGAGGGGCCGAGGAGGGCGAAAAACTGTTTTTT. Protein: CASRGAEEGEKLFF.

This clone was recorded once. The chain couples TRBV9 to TRBJ1-1; D is unresolved. Germline V gives CDR1 SGDLS, CDR2 YYNGEE. The CDR3 is 13 residues long. V lost 0 bases and J 2 bases, leaving 5 bases between the germline ends. The CDR3 nucleotides read TGTGCCAGCAGCGTAGCTTTTAACACTGAAGCTTTCTTT. Protein: CASSVAFNTEAFF.

The chain uses TRBV10-1 and TRBJ2-2; D may be TRBD2 (8 bases). The length of the CDR3 is 15 residues. Germline V gives CDR1 WNHNN, CDR2 SYGVQD (reference sequence). V was shortened by 5 bases and J by 6 bases, with 16 bases between the two germline ends. CDR3 nucleotide sequence: TGCGCCAGCAGTCGGGAGGGGGCGACGGCCGGGGAGCTGTTTTTT. It is translated as CASSREGATAGELFF.

This clone was counted a single time. The chain is built from TRBV4-2 and TRBJ2-7, with D possibly TRBD1 on 6 matching bases. Trimming cost V 0 bases and J 0 bases, with 12 bases left between them. The CDR3 loop spans 16 amino acids. Germline CDR1 is LGHNA and CDR2 is YNFKEQ. The CDR3 here is CASSQERTGSSYEQYF. Written as DNA, the CDR3 is TGTGCCAGCAGCCAAGAAAGAACAGGGAGCTCCTACGAGCAGTACTTC.

The chain employs TRBV7-3 and TRBJ2-1; the D gene is possibly TRBD1 (5 bases). With 0 bases removed from V and 4 bases from J, the gap between germline ends came to 16 bases. Germline V CDR1 and CDR2: SGHTA, FQGTGA. The CDR3 covers 17 residues. The CDR3 DNA sequence: TGTGCCAGCAGCTTAACGCACCAGGGCTCCTTTTACAATGAGCAGTTCTTC. It translates to CASSLTHQGSFYNEQFF.

The genes are TRBV9 and TRBJ2-3, with TRBD2 identical over 13 bases. Germline V gives CDR1 SGDLS, CDR2 YYNGEE. The V and J ends lost 3 bases and 1 base, in that order; junction bases with no gene match: 2. This CDR3 is 16 amino acids long. In DNA, the CDR3 is TGTGCCAGCAGCGCGGGGACTAGCGGGGGCACAGATACGCAGTATTTT. Its protein product is CASSAGTSGGTDTQYF.

V usage is TRBV19 and J usage is TRBJ1-1; D may be TRBD1 (5 bases). Trimming cost V 11 bases and J 4 bases, with 14 bases left between them. Germline CDR1 and CDR2: LNHDA and SQIVND (reference sequence). The CDR3 spans 12 residues. The chain's CDR3 is CASSGLPTEAFF. The DNA of the CDR3 is TGTGCCTCATCGGGACTCCCCACTGAAGCTTTCTTT.

This clone has a handful of counts. The V and J genes are TRBV4-1 and TRBJ1-5; 8 bases fit TRBD1. CDR1 is MGHRA, CDR2 YSYEKL, per germline. This CDR3 spans 16 amino acids. With V trimmed by 4 bases and J by 7 bases, 12 bases remained unmatched. The CDR3 sequence: CASSPLGQGQDQPQHF. In nucleotides, the CDR3 is TGCGCCAGCAGCCCCCTAGGACAGGGTCAAGACCAGCCCCAGCATTTT.

This chain's CDR3 is CASRGEGRSQPQHF. CDR3 in DNA: TGTGCCAGTAGGGGGGAGGGCCGGAGTCAGCCCCAGCATTTT. The V and J genes are TRBV19 and TRBJ1-5, with D maybe TRBD1 (5 bases). CDR3 length: 14 amino acids. Germline V gene lookup returns CDR1 LNHDA and CDR2 SQIVND (reference sequence). Deletions cut 6 bases from V and 6 bases from J, with 15 bases between.